This entry lists 16 T cell receptor beta chains sequenced from one sample in a study of blood T cell repertoires in COVID-19. Sequenced by immunoSEQ multiplex PCR; TCRdb stores in-frame clones only, minus some. Seen here are hundreds of thousands of clones, approximately 86% observed once, and the top ten hold roughly 0.8%. Sequenced: peripheral blood. These TCRs come from a woman aged 30 to 39 with acute or convalescent COVID-19.

V usage is TRBV27 and J usage is TRBJ2-2; 7 positions match TRBD2. Germline lookup yields CDR1 MNHEY and CDR2 SMNVEV (reference sequence). This CDR3 is 17 amino acids long. Losses at the gene ends were 6 bases for V and 7 bases for J; bases not matched to a gene: 17. The CDR3 here is CASSEHLLAGVVGELFF. CDR3 DNA sequence: TGTGCCAGCAGCGAGCACCTGTTGGCGGGAGTGGTCGGGGAGCTGTTTTTT.

The chain uses TRBV11-3 and TRBJ2-2; possible D gene TRBD1, 5 bases. The CDR3 is 15 residues long. V was pared by 1 base and J by 5 bases, with 11 bases between. Germline values: CDR1 SGHNT, CDR2 YENEEA. The CDR3 coding sequence is TGTGCCAGCAGCTTAGGTTGGGGCGGAACCGGGGAGCTGTTTTTT. Translation gives CASSLGWGGTGELFF.

J is TRBJ1-5 and V is TRBV3-1 (or the pseudogene TRBV3-2), with 7 positions matching TRBD1. Germline CDR1 LGHDT, CDR2 YNNKEL (reference sequence). The CDR3 loop spans 18 amino acids. Germline trimming cut 5 bases from V and 0 bases from J; bases unmatched to any gene: 13. CDR3: CASSASGQFEFSNQPQHF. The CDR3 DNA sequence: TGTGCCAGCAGCGCATCGGGACAGTTTGAATTTAGCAATCAGCCCCAGCATTTT.

The CDR3 protein is CASRTTGKGADTQYF. As DNA, the CDR3 is TGTGCCAGTAGGACTACAGGGAAAGGGGCAGATACGCAGTATTTT. V gene TRBV19 combines with J gene TRBJ2-3; possible D gene TRBD1, 6 bases. The CDR3 is 15 residues long. V lost 6 bases and J 4 bases, leaving 17 bases between the germline ends. The germline V gene encodes CDR1 LNHDA and CDR2 SQIVND (reference sequence).

The chain employs TRBV7-9 and TRBJ2-7, with 10 bases identical to TRBD2. J gave up 1 base and V 4 bases, and 1 base lay outside the gene matches. The germline V gene has CDR1 SEHNR and CDR2 FQNEAQ (reference sequence). This CDR3 contains 14 residues. This CDR3 reads CASSSSGRSYEQYF. Here the CDR3 DNA reads TGTGCCAGCAGCTCTAGCGGGAGATCCTACGAGCAGTACTTC.

The chain is built from TRBV27 and TRBJ1-6; D remains unclear. The CDR3 is made up of 13 amino acids. V lost 0 bases and J lost 8, with 5 bases in between. Germline V CDR1 and CDR2: MNHEY, SMNVEV (reference sequence). The CDR3 nucleotides are TGTGCCAGCAGTTTATCGATAGATTCACCCCTCCACTTT. It codes for CASSLSIDSPLHF.

This chain joins TRBV24-1 and TRBJ2-1, with 7 bases matching TRBD1. Trimming removed 4 bases from V and 0 bases from J; junction bases left unmatched: 8. Germline V CDR1 and CDR2: KGHDR, SFDVKD. The length of the CDR3 is 17 residues. DNA for the CDR3: TGTGCCACCAGTGACCGAAACGACAGGGTCTCCTACAATGAGCAGTTCTTC. It is translated as CATSDRNDRVSYNEQFF.

The chain has TRBV6-2 or TRBV6-3 and TRBJ2-2, with TRBD2 identical over 7 bases. From germline, CDR1 is MNHEY and CDR2 SVGEGT. The length of the CDR3 is 16 residues. V was pared by 4 bases and J by 6 bases, with 11 bases of the junction left unmatched. The CDR3 loop is CASSSPGGRVSGELFF. Written as DNA, the CDR3 is TGTGCCAGCAGTTCCCCGGGAGGCCGGGTCTCCGGGGAGCTGTTTTTT.

The V and J genes are TRBV5-1 and TRBJ2-2, with 13 nucleotides matching TRBD2. The CDR3 totals 17 residues. Germline CDR1 is SGHRS and CDR2 is YFSETQ. J was trimmed by 0 bases and V by 4 bases; bases with no gene match: 3. CDR3 residues: CASSLGLAGANTGELFF. CDR3 in DNA: TGCGCCAGCAGCCTCGGACTAGCGGGGGCGAACACCGGGGAGCTGTTTTTT.

This clone was seen only once. V and J are TRBV14 and TRBJ2-1; possible D gene TRBD1, 6 bases. Trimming pared 5 bases from V and 2 bases from J, leaving 13 bases between. The CDR3 covers 15 residues. In germline, CDR1 is SGHDN, CDR2 FVKESK. DNA for the CDR3: TGTGCCAGCAGCGACCGGACAGTTACCTACAATGAGCAGTTCTTC. It codes for CASSDRTVTYNEQFF.

This chain joins TRBV3-1 (or the pseudogene TRBV3-2) and TRBJ2-7; 12 bases match TRBD1. CDR3 size: 16 residues. In germline, CDR1 is LGHDT, CDR2 YNNKEL (reference sequence). V shed 1 base, J shed 4 bases, and the junction held 5 bases outside the gene matches. The CDR3 nucleotides are TGTGCCAGCAGCCAAGTCTGGGGACAGGGGGCTTACGAGCAGTACTTC. Translated, it gives CASSQVWGQGAYEQYF.

The chain uses TRBV7-2 and TRBJ2-7; 7 nucleotides line up with TRBD2. J lost 1 base, V lost 0 bases, and 3 bases had no gene match. There are 15 residues in the CDR3. Germline V gives CDR1 SGHTA, CDR2 FQGNSA. CDR3 region: CASSLAASGSYEQYF. In nucleotides, the CDR3 is TGTGCCAGCAGCTTAGCGGCTAGCGGTTCCTACGAGCAGTACTTC.

This sequence joins TRBV5-1 and TRBJ2-1; no clear D gene. The CDR3 has 13 residues. Trimming removed 0 bases from V and 9 bases from J, with 10 bases in between. Per germline, CDR1 SGHRS and CDR2 YFSETQ. CDR3 in amino acids: CASSLDLGLEQFF. As DNA, the CDR3 is TGCGCCAGCAGCTTGGACCTAGGCCTTGAGCAGTTCTTC.

The chain has TRBV18 and TRBJ2-1; D is unresolved. Trimming stripped 3 bases from V and 7 bases from J, with 13 bases between. CDR1 KGHSH and CDR2 LQKENI come from the germline V gene. This CDR3 is built from 14 residues. The CDR3 DNA is TGTGCCAGCTCACCCTCCGGGTCCGGGAATGAGCAGTTCTTC. As protein: CASSPSGSGNEQFF.

This chain uses TRBV7-9 with TRBJ2-7; 9 positions agree with TRBD2. The CDR3 contains 15 residues. Germline V gene sequence: CDR1 SEHNR, CDR2 FQNEAQ (reference sequence). V was clipped by 4 bases and J by 3 bases; unmatched bases: 7. The CDR3: CASSSTSGQIYEQYF. The CDR3 DNA reads TGTGCCAGCAGCTCGACTAGCGGACAAATCTACGAGCAGTACTTC.

The chain has TRBV18 and TRBJ2-3; 8 positions match TRBD1. The length of the CDR3 is 14 residues. In germline, CDR1 is KGHSH, CDR2 LQKENI. Germline trimming cut 9 bases from V and 1 base from J; bases unmatched to any gene: 6. In nucleotides, the CDR3 is TGTGCCAGTTCTCCGGGACAGGGCACAGATACGCAGTATTTT. This codes for CASSPGQGTDTQYF.